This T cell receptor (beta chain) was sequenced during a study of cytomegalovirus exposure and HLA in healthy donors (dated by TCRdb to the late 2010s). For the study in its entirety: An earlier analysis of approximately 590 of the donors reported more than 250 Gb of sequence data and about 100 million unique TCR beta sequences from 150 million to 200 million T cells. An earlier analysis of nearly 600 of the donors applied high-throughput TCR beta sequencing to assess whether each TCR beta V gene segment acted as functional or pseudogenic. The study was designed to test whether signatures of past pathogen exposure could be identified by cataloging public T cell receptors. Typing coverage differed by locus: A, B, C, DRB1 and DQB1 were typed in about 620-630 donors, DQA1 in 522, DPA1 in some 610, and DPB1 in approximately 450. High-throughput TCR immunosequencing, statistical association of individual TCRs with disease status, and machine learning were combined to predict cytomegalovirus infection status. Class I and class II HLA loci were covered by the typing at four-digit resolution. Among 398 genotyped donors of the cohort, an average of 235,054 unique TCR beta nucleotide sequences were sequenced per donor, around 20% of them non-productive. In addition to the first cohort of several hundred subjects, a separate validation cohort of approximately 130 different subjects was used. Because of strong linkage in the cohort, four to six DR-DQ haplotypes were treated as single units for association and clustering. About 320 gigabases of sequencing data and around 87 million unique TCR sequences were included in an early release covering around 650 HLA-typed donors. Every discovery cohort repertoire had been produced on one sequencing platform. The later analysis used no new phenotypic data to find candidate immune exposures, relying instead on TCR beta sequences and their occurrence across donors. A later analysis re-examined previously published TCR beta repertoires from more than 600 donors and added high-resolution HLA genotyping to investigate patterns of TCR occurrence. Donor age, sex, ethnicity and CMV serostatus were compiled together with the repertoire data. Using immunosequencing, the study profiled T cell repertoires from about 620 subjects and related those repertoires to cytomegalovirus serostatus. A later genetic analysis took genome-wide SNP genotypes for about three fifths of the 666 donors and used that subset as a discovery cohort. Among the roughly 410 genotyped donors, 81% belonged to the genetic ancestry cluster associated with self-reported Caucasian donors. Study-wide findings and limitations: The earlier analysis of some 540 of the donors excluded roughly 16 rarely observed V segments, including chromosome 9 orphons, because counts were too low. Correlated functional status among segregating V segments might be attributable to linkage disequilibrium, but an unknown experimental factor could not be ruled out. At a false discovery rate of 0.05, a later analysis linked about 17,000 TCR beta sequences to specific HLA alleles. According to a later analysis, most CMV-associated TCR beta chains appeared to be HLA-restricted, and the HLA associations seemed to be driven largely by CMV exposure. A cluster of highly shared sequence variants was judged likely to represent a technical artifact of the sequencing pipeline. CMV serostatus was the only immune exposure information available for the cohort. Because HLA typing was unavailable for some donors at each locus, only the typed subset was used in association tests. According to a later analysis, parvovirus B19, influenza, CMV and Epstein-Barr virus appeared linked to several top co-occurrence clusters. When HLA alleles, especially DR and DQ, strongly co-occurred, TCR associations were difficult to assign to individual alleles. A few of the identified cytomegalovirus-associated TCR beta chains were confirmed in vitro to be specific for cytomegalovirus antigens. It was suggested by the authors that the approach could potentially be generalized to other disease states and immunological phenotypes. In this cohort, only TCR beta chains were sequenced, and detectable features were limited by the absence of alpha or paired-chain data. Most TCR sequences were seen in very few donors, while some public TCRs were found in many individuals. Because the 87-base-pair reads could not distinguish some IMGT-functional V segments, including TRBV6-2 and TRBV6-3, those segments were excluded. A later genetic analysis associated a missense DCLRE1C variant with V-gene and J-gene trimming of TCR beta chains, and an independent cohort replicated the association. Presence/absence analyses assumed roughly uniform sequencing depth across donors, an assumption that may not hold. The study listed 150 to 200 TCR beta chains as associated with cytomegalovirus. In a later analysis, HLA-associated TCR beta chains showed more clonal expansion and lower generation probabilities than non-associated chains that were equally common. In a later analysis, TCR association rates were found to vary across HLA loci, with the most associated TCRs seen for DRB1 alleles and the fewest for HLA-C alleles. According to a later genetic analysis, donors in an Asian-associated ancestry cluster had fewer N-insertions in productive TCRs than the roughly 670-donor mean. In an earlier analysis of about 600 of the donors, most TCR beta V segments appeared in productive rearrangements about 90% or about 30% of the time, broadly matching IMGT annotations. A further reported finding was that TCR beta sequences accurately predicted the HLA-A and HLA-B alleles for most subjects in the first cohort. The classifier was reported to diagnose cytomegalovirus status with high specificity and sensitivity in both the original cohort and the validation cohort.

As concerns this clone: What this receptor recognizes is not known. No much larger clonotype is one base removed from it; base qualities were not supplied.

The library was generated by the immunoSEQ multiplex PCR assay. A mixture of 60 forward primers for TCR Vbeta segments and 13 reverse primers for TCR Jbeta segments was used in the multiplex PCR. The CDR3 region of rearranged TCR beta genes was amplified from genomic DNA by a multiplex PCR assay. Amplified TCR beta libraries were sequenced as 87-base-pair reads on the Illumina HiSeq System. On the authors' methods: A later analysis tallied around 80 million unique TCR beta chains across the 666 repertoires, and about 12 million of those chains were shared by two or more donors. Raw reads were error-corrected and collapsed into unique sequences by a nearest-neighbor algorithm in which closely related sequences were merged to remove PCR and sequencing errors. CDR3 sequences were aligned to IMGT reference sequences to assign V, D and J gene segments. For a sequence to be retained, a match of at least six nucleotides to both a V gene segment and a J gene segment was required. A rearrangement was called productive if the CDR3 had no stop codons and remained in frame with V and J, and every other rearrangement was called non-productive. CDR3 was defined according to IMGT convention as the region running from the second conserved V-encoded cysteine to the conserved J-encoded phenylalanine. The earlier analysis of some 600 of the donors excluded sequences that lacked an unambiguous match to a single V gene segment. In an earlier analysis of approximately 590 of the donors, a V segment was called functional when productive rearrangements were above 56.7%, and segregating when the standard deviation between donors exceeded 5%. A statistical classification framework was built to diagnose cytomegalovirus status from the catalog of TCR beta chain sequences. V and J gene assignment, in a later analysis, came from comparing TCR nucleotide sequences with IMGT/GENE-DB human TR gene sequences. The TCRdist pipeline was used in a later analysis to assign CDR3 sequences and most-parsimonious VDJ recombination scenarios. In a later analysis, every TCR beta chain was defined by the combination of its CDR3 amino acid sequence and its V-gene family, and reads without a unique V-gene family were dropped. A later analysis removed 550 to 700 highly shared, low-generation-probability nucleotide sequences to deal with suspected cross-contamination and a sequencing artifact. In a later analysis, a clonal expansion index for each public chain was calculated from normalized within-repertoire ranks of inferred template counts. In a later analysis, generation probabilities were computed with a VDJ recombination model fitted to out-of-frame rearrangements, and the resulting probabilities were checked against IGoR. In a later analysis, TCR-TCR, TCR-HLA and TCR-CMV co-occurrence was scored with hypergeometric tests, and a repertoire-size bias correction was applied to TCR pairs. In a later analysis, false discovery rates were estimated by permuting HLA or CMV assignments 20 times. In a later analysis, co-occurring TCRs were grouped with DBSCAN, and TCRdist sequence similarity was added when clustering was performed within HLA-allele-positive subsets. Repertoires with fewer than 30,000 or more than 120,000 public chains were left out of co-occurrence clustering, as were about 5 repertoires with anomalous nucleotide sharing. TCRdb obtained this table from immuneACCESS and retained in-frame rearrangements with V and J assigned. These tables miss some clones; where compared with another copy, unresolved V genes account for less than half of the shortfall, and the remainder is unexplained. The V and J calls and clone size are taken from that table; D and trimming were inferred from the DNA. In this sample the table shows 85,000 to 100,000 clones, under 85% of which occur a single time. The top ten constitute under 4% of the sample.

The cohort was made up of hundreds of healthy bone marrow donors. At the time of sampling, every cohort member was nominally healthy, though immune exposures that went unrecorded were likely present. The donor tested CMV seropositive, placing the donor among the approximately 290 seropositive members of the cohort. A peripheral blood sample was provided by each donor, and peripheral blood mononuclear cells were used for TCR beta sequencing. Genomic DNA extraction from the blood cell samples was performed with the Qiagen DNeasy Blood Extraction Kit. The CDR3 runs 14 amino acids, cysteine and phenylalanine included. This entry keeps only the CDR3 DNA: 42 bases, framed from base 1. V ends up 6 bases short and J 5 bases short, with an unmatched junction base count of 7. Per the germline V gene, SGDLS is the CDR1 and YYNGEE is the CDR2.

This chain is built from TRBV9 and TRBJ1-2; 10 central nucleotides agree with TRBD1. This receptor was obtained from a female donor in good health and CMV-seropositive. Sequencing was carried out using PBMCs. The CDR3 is CASTQTGGVYGYTF. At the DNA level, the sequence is TGTGCCAGCACCCAGACAGGGGGCGTTTATGGCTACACCTTC.